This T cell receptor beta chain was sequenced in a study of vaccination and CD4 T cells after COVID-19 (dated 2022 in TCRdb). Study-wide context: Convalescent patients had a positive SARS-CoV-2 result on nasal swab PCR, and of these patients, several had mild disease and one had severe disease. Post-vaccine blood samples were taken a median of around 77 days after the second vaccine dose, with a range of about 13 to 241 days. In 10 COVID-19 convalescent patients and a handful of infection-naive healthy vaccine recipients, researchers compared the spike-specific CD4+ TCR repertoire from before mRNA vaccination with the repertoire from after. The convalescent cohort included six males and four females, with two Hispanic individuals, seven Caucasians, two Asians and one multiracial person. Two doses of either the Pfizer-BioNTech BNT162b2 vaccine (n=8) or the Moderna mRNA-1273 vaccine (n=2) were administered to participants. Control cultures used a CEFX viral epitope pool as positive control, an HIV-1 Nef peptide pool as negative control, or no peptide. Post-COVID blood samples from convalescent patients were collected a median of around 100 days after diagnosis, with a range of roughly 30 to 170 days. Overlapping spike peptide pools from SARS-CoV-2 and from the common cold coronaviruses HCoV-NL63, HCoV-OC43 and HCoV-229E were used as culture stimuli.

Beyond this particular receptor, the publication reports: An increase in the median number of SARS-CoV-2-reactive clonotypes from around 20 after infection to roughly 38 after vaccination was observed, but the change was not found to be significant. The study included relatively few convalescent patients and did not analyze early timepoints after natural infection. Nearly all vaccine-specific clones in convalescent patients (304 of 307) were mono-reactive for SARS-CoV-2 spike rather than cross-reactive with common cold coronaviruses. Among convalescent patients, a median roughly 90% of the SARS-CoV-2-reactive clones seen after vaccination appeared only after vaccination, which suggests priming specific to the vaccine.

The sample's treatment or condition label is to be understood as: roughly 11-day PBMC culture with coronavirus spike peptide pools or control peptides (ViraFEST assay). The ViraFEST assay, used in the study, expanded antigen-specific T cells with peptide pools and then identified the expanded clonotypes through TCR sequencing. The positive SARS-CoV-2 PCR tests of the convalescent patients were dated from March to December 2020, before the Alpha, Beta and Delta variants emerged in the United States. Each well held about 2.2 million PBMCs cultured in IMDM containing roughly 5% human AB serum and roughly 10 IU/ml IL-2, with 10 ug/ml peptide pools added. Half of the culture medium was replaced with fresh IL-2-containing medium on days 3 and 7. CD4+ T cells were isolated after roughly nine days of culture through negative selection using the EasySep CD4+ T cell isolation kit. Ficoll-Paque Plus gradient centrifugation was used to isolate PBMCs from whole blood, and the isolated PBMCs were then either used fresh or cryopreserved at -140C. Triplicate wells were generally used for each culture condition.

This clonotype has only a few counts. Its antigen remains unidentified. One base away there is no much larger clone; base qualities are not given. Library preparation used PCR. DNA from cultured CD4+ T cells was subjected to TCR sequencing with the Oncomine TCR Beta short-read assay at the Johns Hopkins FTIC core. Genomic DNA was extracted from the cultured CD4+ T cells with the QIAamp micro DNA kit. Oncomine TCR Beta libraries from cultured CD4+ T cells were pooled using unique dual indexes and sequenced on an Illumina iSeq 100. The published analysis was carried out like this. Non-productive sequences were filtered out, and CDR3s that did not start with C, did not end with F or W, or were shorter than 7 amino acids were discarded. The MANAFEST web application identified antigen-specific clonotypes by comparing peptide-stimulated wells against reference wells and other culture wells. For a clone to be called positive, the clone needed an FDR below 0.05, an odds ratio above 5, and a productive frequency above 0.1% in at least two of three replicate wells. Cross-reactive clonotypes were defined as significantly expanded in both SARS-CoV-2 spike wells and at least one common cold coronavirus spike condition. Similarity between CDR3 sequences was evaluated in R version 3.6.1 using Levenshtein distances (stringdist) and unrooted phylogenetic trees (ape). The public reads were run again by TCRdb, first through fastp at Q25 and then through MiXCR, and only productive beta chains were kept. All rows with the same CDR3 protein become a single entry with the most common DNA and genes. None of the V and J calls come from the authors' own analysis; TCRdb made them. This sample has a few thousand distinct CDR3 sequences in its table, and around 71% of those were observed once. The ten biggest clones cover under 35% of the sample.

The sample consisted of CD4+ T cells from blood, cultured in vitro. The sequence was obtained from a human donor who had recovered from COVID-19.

The DNA is as follows: TGTGCCAGCAGCAGAACGGGGGGGACCTATGGCTACACCTTC. It is translated as CASSRTGGTYGYTF. The sequence is built from TRBV6-1 and TRBJ1-2, with a weak D call of TRBD1 (5 bases match). At the junction V is shortened by 6 bases and J by 4 bases, with 15 bases in between. In the germline V gene, CDR1 corresponds to MNHNS and CDR2 to SASEGT. Including cysteine and phenylalanine, the CDR3 has 14 amino acids. The DNA shown is the 42-base CDR3, in frame from base 1.